The rows below give T cell receptor beta chains drawn from one sample of a study of Tregs in tolerant kidney transplant recipients. Only in-frame clones appear in the TCRdb table, and some are missing; sequencing was by immunoSEQ multiplex PCR. Among roughly 45,000 clones listed, around 90% were seen once. Sequencing was performed on Tregs from blood. The receptor set was obtained from a human donor in good health. Each CDR3 is given with its conserved first and last residue. A D gene is named only where the DNA matches it firmly. Size is omitted from some rows. Given values are once, few, many or a class for expanded clones.

V	J	size	D	CDR3	DNA
TRBV21-1	TRBJ1-1	NA	NA	CASSKGQFDKAFF	TGTGCCAGCAGCAAAGGCCAGTTCGACAAAGCTTTCTTT
TRBV7-2	TRBJ2-3	NA	NA	CASSFRASTDTQYF	TGTGCCAGCAGCTTTAGAGCTAGCACAGATACGCAGTATTTT
TRBV18	TRBJ1-5	NA	NA	CASSPASNQPQHF	TGTGCCAGCTCACCAGCAAGCAATCAGCCCCAGCATTTT
TRBV5-4	TRBJ2-1	NA	NA	CASSLGGSSSYNEQFF	TGTGCCAGCAGCTTGGGCGGCAGTAGCTCCTACAATGAGCAGTTCTTC
TRBV7-6	TRBJ1-6	NA	TRBD1	CASSIRQGGNSPLHF	TGTGCCAGCAGCATCAGACAGGGAGGGAATTCACCCCTCCACTTT
TRBV6-1	TRBJ1-1	NA	NA	CASTIPGLNTEAFF	TGTGCCAGCACTATCCCAGGGCTGAACACTGAAGCTTTCTTT
TRBV19	TRBJ2-7	NA	TRBD1	CASSGITGTGVYEQYF	TGTGCCAGTAGTGGAATAACCGGGACAGGGGTCTACGAGCAGTACTTC
TRBV6-6	TRBJ2-7	NA	NA	CASSFRVPYEQYF	TGTGCCAGCAGTTTCAGGGTACCCTACGAGCAGTACTTC
TRBV6-1	TRBJ2-7	NA	NA	CAGTPERDPYEQYF	TGTGCCGGGACCCCCGAAAGGGACCCCTACGAGCAGTACTTC
TRBV2	TRBJ2-7	NA	NA	CASTRGVVDYEQYF	TGTGCCAGCACCAGGGGAGTGGTGGACTACGAGCAGTACTTC
TRBV5-1	TRBJ1-1	NA	NA	CASSLGNMNTEAFF	TGCGCCAGCAGCTTGGGTAACATGAACACTGAAGCTTTCTTT
TRBV18	TRBJ1-1	NA	TRBD1	CASSPAQGAEAFF	TGTGCCAGCTCACCAGCACAGGGGGCTGAAGCTTTCTTT
TRBV5-4	TRBJ2-5	NA	TRBD2	CASSRISGGGETQYF	TGTGCCAGCAGCCGAATAAGCGGGGGGGGAGAGACCCAGTACTTC
TRBV27	TRBJ2-2	once	NA	CASSLVRHSVDTGELFF	TGTGCCAGCAGTTTAGTACGACACTCGGTCGACACCGGGGAGCTGTTTTTT
TRBV18	TRBJ1-2	NA	NA	CASSPMSYGYTF	TGTGCCAGCTCACCAATGAGCTATGGCTACACCTTC
TRBV5-1	TRBJ2-2	NA	NA	CASSSIGTLTGELFF	TGCGCCAGCAGCTCCATAGGGACTCTCACCGGGGAGCTGTTTTTT
TRBV10-3	TRBJ1-2	NA	NA	CAITAGDGYTF	TGTGCCATCACGGCAGGGGATGGCTACACCTTC
TRBV5-1	TRBJ2-5	NA	TRBD2	CASSLKSLTSDQETQYF	TGCGCCAGCAGCTTGAAATCCCTGACTAGCGACCAAGAGACCCAGTACTTC
TRBV13	TRBJ2-7	NA	NA	CASGTLAFKLTRQYF	TGTGCCAGCGGTACCCTAGCTTTTAAACTGACGCGGCAGTACTTC
TRBV10-3	TRBJ1-1	NA	TRBD1	CAISENRGEAFF	TGTGCCATCAGTGAGAACAGGGGTGAAGCTTTCTTT
TRBV9	TRBJ2-3	once	TRBD2	CASSVAGGADTQYF	TGTGCCAGCAGCGTAGCGGGAGGGGCAGATACGCAGTATTTT
TRBV5-5	TRBJ2-7	NA	NA	CASSPSRVSSYEQYF	TGTGCCAGCAGCCCCTCCCGTGTGAGCTCCTACGAGCAGTACTTC
TRBV30	TRBJ1-5	once	TRBD1	CAWSVGWGGQRNQPQHF	TGTGCCTGGAGTGTAGGGTGGGGGGGACAGCGCAATCAGCCCCAGCATTTT
TRBV29-1	TRBJ2-7	NA	TRBD2	CSVERGAGGYEQYF	TGCAGCGTTGAACGAGGAGCGGGAGGGTACGAGCAGTACTTC
TRBV5-1	TRBJ1-4	NA	NA	CASSLDSSPLFF	TGCGCCAGCAGCTTGGACAGCTCCCCACTGTTTTTT
TRBV27	TRBJ2-1	NA	NA	CASSRENEQFF	TGTGCCAGCAGTCGAGAGAATGAGCAGTTCTTC